In this sample, the clone carrying this TCR beta chain turned up a few times. Its antigen is unknown. The sample originates from a study of CD8 T cells in ankylosing spondylitis. Study-wide points: Typical of ankylosing spondylitis blood, it appeared, was a TCR beta motif of roughly eight highly homologous variants. Earlier literature documents some of the motif variants in reactive arthritis synovial fluid and blood.

Germline V gene data show CDR1 as SGHRS and CDR2 as YFSETQ. The germline V and J ends were trimmed by 3 bases and 6 bases, with 12 bases remaining between them. The length of the CDR3 is 14 residues. Quantitative 5'-RACE with molecular barcodes generated TCR beta libraries. Using its own MiXCR run on the 5' RACE reads, TCRdb lists one record per CDR3 protein. The table includes 200,000 to 250,000 distinct CDR3 sequences, 10% to 13% detected once. This chain joins TRBV5-1 and TRBJ2-2, with D tentatively TRBD1 (6 bases). This sequence was found in a male donor with ankylosing spondylitis or in good health (not recorded which). Material for sequencing was blood, either unsorted or a sorted T cell fraction (not recorded which). The CDR3 DNA reads TGCGCCAGCAGCTACGGGACAACACCCGGGGAGCTGTTTTTT. Its protein product is CASSYGTTPGELFF.